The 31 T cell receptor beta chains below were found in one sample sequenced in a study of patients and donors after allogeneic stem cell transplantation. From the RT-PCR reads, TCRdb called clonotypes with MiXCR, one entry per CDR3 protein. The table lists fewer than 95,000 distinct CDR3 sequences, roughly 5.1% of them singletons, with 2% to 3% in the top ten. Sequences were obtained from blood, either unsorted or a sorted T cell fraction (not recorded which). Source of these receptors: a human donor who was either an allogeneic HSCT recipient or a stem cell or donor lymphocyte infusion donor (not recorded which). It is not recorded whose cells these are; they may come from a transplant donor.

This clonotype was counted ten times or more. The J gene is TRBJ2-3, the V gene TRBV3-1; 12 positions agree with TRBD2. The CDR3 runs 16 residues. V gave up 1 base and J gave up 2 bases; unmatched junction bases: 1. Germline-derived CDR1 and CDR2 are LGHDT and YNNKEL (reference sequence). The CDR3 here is CASSQGLAGATDTQYF. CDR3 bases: TGTGCCAGCAGCCAAGGACTAGCGGGAGCCACAGATACGCAGTATTTT.

CDR3 sequence (DNA): TGTGCCAGCAGCCAACCCGGACTGACTGAAGCTTTCTTT. Its translation: CASSQPGLTEAFF. The chain recombines TRBV7-9 with TRBJ1-1; D not resolved. Between the trimmed V and J ends, which lost 5 bases and 5 bases, there was a span of 12 bases. This CDR3 has 13 amino acids. Germline CDR1 reads SEHNR; CDR2 reads FQNEAQ (reference sequence).

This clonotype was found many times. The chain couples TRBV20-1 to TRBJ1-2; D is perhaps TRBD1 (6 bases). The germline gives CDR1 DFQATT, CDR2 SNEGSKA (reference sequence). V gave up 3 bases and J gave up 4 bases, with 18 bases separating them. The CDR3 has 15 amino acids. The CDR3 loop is CSASPVGGGSYGYTF. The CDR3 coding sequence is TGCAGTGCTAGCCCAGTGGGAGGGGGTAGCTATGGCTACACCTTC.

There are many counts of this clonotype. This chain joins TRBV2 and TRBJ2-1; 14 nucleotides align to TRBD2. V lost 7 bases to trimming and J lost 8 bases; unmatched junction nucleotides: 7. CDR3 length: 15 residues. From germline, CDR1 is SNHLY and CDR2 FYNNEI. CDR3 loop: CASNRLAGGPDEQFF. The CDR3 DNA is TGTGCCAGCAATAGACTAGCGGGAGGGCCCGATGAGCAGTTCTTC.

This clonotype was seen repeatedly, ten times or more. The CDR3 sequence: CSARRTGREEETQYF. In DNA form, the CDR3 reads TGCAGTGCTAGAAGGACAGGGAGGGAGGAGGAGACCCAGTACTTC. This sequence joins TRBV20-1 and TRBJ2-5; the D gene is possibly TRBD1 (8 bases). CDR3 length: 15 residues. V gave up 2 bases and J gave up 5 bases, with 18 bases separating them. Germline V gene data show CDR1 as DFQATT and CDR2 as SNEGSKA (reference sequence).

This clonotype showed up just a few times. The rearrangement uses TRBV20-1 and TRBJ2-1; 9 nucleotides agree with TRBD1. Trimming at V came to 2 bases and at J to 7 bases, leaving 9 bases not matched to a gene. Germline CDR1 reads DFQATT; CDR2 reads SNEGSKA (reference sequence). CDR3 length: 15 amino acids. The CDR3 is CSARNRDRVSNEQFF. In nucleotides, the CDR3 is TGCAGTGCTAGAAACCGGGACAGGGTTAGTAATGAGCAGTTCTTC.

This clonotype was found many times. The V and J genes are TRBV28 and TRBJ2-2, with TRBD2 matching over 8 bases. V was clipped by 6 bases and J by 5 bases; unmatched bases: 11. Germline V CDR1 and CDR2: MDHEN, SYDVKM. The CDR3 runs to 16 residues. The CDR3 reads CASSQVWTSITGELFF. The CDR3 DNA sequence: TGTGCCAGCAGCCAAGTGTGGACTAGCATTACCGGGGAGCTGTTTTTT.

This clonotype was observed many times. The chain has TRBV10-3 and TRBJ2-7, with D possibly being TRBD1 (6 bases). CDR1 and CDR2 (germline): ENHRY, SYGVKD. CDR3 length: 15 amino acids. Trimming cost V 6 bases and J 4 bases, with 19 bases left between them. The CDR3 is CAISRGQRAIYEQYF. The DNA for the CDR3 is TGTGCCATCAGCCGCGGACAGCGAGCGATTTACGAGCAGTACTTC.

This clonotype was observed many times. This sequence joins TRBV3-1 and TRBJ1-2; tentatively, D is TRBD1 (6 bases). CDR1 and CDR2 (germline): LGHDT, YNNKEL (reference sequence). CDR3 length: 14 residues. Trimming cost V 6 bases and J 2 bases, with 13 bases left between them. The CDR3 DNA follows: TGTGCCAGCAGTCCACAGGGAGCGAACTATGGCTACACCTTC. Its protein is CASSPQGANYGYTF. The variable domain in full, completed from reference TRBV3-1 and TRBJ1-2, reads DTAVSQTPKYLVTQMGNDKSIKCEQNLGHDTMYWYKQDSKKFLKIMFSYNNKELIINETVPNRFSPKSPDKAHLNLHINSLELGDSAVYFCASSPQGANYGYTFGSGTRLTVV.

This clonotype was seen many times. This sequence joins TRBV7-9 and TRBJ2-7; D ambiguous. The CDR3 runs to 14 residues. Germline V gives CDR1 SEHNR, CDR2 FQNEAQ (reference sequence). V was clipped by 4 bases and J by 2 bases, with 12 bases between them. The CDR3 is CASSYLLEAYEQYF. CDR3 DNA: TGTGCCAGCAGCTATCTATTAGAAGCCTACGAGCAGTACTTC.

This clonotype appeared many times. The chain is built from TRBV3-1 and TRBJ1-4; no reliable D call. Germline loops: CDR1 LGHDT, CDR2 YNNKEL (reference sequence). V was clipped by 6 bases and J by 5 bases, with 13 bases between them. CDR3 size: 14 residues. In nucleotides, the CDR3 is TGTGCCAGCAGTGAGACTACCGGCAATGAAAAACTGTTTTTT. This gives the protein CASSETTGNEKLFF.

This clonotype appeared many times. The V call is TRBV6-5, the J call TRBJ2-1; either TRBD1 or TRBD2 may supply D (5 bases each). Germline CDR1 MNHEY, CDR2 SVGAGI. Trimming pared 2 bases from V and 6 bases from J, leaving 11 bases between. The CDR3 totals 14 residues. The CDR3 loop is CASSYRTGANEQFF. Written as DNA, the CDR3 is TGTGCCAGCAGTTACCGCACCGGGGCCAATGAGCAGTTCTTC.

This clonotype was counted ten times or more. CDR3 region: CASSPDSNQPQHF. CDR3 DNA sequence: TGTGCCAGCAGTCCTGACAGCAATCAGCCCCAGCATTTT. V gene TRBV14 combines with J gene TRBJ1-5, with unresolved D. Between the trimmed V and J ends, which lost 6 bases and 1 base, there was a span of 7 bases. Germline lookup yields CDR1 SGHDN and CDR2 FVKESK. The CDR3 is 13 residues long.

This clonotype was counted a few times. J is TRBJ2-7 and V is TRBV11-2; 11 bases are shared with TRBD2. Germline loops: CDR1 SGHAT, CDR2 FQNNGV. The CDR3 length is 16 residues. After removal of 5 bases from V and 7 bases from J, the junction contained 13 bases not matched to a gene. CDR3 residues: CASSPISGRAAGEQYF. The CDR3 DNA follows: TGTGCCAGCAGCCCCATTAGCGGGAGGGCCGCAGGGGAGCAGTACTTC.

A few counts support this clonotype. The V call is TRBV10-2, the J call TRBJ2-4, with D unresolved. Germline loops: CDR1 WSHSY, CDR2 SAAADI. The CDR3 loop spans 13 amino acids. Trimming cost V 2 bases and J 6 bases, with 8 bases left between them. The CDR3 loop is CASSEGRGNIQYF. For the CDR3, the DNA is TGCGCCAGCAGTGAGGGGCGCGGAAACATTCAGTACTTC.

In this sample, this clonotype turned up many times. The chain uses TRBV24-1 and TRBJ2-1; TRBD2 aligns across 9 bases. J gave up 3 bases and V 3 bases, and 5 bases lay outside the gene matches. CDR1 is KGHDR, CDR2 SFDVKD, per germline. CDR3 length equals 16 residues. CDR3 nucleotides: TGTGCCACCAGTGATAGGACTAGCGTGATCTACAATGAGCAGTTCTTC. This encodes CATSDRTSVIYNEQFF.

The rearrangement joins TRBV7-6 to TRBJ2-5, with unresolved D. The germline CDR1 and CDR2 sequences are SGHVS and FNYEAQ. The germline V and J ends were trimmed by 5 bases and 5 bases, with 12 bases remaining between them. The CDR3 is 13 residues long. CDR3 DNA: TGTGCCAGCAGCCGTCGGCGGAGTGAGACCCAGTACTTC. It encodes CASSRRRSETQYF.

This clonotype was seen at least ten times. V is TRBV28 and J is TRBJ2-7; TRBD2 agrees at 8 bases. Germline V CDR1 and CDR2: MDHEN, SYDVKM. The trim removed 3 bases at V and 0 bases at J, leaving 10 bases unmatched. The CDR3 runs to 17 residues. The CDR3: CASSFTLLSGNSYEQYF. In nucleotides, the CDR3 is TGTGCCAGCAGTTTCACCCTACTTAGCGGGAACTCCTACGAGCAGTACTTC. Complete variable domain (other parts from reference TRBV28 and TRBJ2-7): DVKVTQSSRYLVKRTGEKVFLECVQDMDHENMFWYRQDPGLGLRLIYFSYDVKMKEKGDIPEGYSVSREKKERFSLILESASTNQTSMYLCASSFTLLSGNSYEQYFGPGTRLTVT.

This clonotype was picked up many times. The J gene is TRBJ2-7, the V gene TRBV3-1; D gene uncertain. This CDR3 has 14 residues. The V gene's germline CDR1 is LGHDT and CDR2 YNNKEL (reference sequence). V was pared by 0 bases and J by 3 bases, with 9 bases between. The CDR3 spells CASSQDMVNYEQYF. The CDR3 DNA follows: TGTGCCAGCAGCCAAGATATGGTGAACTACGAGCAGTACTTC.

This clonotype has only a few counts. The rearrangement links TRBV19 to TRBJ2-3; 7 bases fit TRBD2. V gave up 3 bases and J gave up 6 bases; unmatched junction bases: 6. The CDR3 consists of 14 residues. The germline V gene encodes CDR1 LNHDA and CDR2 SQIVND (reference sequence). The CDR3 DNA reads TGTGCCAGTAGTATGGGGACTAAGGGTGATACGCAGTATTTT. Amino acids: CASSMGTKGDTQYF.

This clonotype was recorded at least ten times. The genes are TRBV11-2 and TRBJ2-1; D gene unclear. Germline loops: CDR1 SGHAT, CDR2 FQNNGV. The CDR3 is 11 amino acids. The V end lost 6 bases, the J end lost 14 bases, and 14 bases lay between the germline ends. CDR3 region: CASSSIAEEFF. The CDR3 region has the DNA TGTGCCAGCAGTTCGATAGCCGAAGAGTTCTTC.

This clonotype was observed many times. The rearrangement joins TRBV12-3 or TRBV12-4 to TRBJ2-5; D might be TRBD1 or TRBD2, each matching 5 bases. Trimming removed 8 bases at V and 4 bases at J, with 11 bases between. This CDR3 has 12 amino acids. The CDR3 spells CASGTGRETQYF. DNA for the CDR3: TGTGCCAGCGGGACGGGGCGAGAGACCCAGTACTTC.

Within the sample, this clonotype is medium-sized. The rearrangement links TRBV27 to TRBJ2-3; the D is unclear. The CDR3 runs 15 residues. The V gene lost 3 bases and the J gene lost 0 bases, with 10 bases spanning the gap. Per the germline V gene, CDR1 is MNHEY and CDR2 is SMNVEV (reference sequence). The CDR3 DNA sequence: TGTGCCAGCAGTTTGGTCCGCCACAGCACAGATACGCAGTATTTT. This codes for CASSLVRHSTDTQYF.

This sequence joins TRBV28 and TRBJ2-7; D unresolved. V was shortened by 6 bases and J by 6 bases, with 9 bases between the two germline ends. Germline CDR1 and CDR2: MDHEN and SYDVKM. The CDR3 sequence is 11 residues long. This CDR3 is CASRTGAEQYF. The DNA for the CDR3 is TGTGCCAGCAGAACGGGTGCCGAGCAGTACTTC.

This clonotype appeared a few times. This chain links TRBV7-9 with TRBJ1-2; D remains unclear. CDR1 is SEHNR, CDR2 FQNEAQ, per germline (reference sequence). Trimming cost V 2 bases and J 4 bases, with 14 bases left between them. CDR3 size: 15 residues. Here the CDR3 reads CASSLTFRKSYGYTF. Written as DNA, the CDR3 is TGTGCCAGCAGCTTAACTTTTAGAAAGAGCTATGGCTACACCTTC.

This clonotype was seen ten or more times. CDR3 in amino acids: CASSSGQKRTQYF. Written as DNA, the CDR3 is TGTGCCAGCAGCTCGGGACAAAAGAGAACCCAGTACTTC. The chain employs TRBV13 and TRBJ2-5; tentatively, D is TRBD1 (6 bases). V lost 4 bases and J lost 8, with 14 bases in between. CDR1 is PRHDT, CDR2 FYEKMQ, per germline (reference sequence). This CDR3 region has 13 residues.

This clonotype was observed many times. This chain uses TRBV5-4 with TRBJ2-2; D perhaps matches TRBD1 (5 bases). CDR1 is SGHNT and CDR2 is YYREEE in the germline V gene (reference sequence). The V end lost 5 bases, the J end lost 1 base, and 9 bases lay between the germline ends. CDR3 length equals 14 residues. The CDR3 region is CASRDTGNTGELFF. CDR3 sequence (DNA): TGTGCCAGCAGGGACACAGGGAACACCGGGGAGCTGTTTTTT.

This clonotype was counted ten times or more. CDR3: CASSLAIRVGYGYTF. The CDR3, as DNA: TGTGCCAGCAGCTTAGCCATCCGGGTTGGGTATGGCTACACCTTC. The gene calls are TRBV7-9 and TRBJ1-2; D call uncertain. Germline V lookup: CDR1 SEHNR, CDR2 FQNEAQ (reference sequence). Deletions cut 0 bases from V and 5 bases from J, with 13 bases between. The CDR3 extends over 15 amino acids.

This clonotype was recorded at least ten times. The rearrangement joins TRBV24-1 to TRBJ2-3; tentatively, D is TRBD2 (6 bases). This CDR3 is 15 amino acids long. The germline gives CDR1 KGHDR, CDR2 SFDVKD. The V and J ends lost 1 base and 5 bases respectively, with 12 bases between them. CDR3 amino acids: CATSDFSRRGDTQYF. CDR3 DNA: TGTGCCACCAGTGATTTTAGCAGGAGGGGAGATACGCAGTATTTT.

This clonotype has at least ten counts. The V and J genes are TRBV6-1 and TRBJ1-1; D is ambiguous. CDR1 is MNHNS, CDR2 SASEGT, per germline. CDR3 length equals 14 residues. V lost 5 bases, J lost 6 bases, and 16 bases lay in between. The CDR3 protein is CASSLQAFHSEAFF. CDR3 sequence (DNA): TGTGCCAGCAGTCTCCAGGCCTTTCACTCTGAAGCTTTCTTT.

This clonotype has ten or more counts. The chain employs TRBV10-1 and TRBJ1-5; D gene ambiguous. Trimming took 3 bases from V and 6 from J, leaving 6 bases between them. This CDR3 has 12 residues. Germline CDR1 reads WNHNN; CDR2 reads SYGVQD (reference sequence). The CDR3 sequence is CASSDYGQPQHF. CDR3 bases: TGCGCCAGCAGTGATTATGGTCAGCCCCAGCATTTT.